The 5 T cell receptor beta chains listed next were all sequenced from one sample in a study of T cells in Graves' hyperthyroidism and ophthalmopathy. The investigators amplified TCR beta CDR3 regions from RNA transcripts. With the HTBI primer set, the TCR CDR3 went through a first round of RT-PCR. Using its own MiXCR run on the multiplex PCR reads, TCRdb lists one record per CDR3 protein. The data contain around 300,000 distinct CDR3 sequences, 10% to 15% of them singletons. What was sequenced was blood. These receptors all stem from a woman aged 25 to 39 with Graves' hyperthyroidism that later progressed to Graves' ophthalmopathy.

This clonotype occurred many times. The chain combines TRBV6-2 or TRBV6-3 with TRBJ2-7; the D call may be TRBD1 or TRBD2 (5 bases each). V shed 7 bases and J shed 1 base, with 17 bases lying between them. Per the germline V gene, CDR1 is MNHEY and CDR2 is SVGEGT. The length of the CDR3 is 15 residues. This CDR3 is CASTSGPGRSYEQYF. Here the CDR3 DNA reads TGTGCCAGCACCTCCGGGCCGGGACGATCCTACGAGCAGTACTTC.

In its sample, this clonotype was seen many times. This chain links TRBV11-2 with TRBJ2-1; TRBD2 agrees at 8 bases. This CDR3 comprises 17 residues. Germline V gene sequence: CDR1 SGHAT, CDR2 FQNNGV. V lost 2 bases, J lost 4 bases, and 10 bases stayed unmatched. The DNA for the CDR3 is TGTGCCAGCAGCTTAACCTTACTAGCGGAGGGATACAATGAGCAGTTCTTC. Translated: CASSLTLLAEGYNEQFF.

In its sample, this clonotype was seen many times. The chain couples TRBV2 to TRBJ2-5, with a tentative D call TRBD1 (6 bases). The CDR3 covers 14 residues. V shed 4 bases and J shed 10 bases, with 19 bases lying between them. CDR1 and CDR2 from the germline V gene are SNHLY and FYNNEI. CDR3 DNA sequence: TGTGCCAGCAGTGGACAGGATGGTATCTGGGGCCAGTACTTC. Translating gives CASSGQDGIWGQYF.

This clonotype came up a few times. The chain joins TRBV20-1 to TRBJ2-6, with D uncertain. Germline values: CDR1 DFQATT, CDR2 SNEGSKA (reference sequence). The CDR3 runs to 13 residues. The V and J ends lost 1 base and 3 bases respectively, with 4 bases between them. DNA of the CDR3: TGCAGTGCTAGAGGAAGTGGGGCCAACGTCCTGACTTTC. The encoded protein is CSARGSGANVLTF.

This clonotype was detected only a few times. This chain uses TRBV4-3 with TRBJ2-3, with TRBD1 matching 10 bases. The CDR3 extends over 15 amino acids. CDR1 and CDR2 (germline): LGHNA, YSLEER. The trim removed 5 bases at V and 6 bases at J, leaving 8 bases unmatched. CDR3 residues: CASSSDRGQGDTQYF. The CDR3 bases are TGCGCCAGCAGCTCAGACAGGGGGCAGGGGGATACGCAGTATTTT.